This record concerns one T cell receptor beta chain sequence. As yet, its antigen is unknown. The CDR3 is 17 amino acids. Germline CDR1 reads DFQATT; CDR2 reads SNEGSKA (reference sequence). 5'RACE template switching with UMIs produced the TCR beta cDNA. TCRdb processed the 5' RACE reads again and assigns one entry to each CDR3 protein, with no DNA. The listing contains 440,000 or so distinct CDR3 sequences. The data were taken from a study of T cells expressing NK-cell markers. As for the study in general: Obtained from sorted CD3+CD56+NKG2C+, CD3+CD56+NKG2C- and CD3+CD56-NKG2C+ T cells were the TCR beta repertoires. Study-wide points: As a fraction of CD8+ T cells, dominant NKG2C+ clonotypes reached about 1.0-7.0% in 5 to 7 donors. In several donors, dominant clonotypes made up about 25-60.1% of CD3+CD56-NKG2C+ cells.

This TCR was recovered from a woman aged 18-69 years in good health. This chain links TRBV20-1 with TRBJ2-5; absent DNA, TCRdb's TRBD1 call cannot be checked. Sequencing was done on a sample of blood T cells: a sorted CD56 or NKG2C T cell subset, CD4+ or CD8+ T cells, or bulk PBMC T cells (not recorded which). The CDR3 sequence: CSARSPGTGNSVETQYF.